One and the same sample provided the 16 T cell receptor beta chains below, sequenced in a study of patients and donors after allogeneic stem cell transplantation. MiXCR, applied by TCRdb to the RT-PCR reads, yields one record per CDR3 protein. Of under 30,000 distinct CDR3 sequences in the sample, 8% to 10% were seen once. The sample was blood, either unsorted or a sorted T cell fraction (not recorded which). These receptors all come from a human donor who was either an allogeneic HSCT recipient or a stem cell or donor lymphocyte infusion donor (not recorded which). It is not recorded whose cells these are; they may come from a transplant donor.

The rearrangement joins TRBV29-1 to TRBJ2-3, with TRBD1 identical over 11 bases. The V gene's germline CDR1 is SQVTM and CDR2 ANQGSEA. V lost 6 bases, J lost 4 bases, and 6 bases stayed unmatched. The CDR3 contains 14 residues. CDR3 bases: TGCAGCGTGAAGGACAGGGGGCACGCAGATACGCAGTATTTT. Its protein product is CSVKDRGHADTQYF.

This clonotype was detected a few times. The chain carries TRBV6-1 and TRBJ2-7; TRBD2 agrees at 8 bases. Germline CDR1 is MNHNS and CDR2 is SASEGT. Trimming took 7 bases from V and 9 from J; bases not matched to a gene: 14. The CDR3 has 14 residues. CDR3 amino acids: CASTHRGGRLGQYF. The CDR3 DNA sequence: TGTGCCAGCACCCATCGGGGGGGGCGCCTGGGGCAGTACTTC.

This chain uses TRBV5-1 with TRBJ1-1; 9 nucleotides line up with TRBD1. The trim removed 4 bases at V and 5 bases at J, leaving 9 bases unmatched. The germline gives CDR1 SGHRS, CDR2 YFSETQ. This CDR3 contains 15 residues. The CDR3 nucleotides read TGCGCCAGCAGCGACGTACAGGGGGCAAAGACTGAAGCTTTCTTT. Its protein product is CASSDVQGAKTEAFF. The variable domain in full, with the rest retrieved from reference TRBV5-1 and TRBJ1-1, is KAGVTQTPRYLIKTRGQQVTLSCSPISGHRSVSWYQQTPGQGLQFLFEYFSETQRNKGNFPGRFSGRQFSNSRSEMNVSTLELGDSALYLCASSDVQGAKTEAFFGQGTRLTVV.

There are many counts of this clonotype. This chain connects TRBV15 to TRBJ2-3; no reliable D call. The V gene's germline CDR1 is LNHNV and CDR2 YYDKDF (reference sequence). Trimming removed 1 base at V and 2 bases at J, with 7 bases between. This CDR3 is built from 14 residues. In DNA form, the CDR3 reads TGTGCCACCAGCAGAGTTGATTACACAGATACGCAGTATTTT. Its translation is CATSRVDYTDTQYF. Full variable domain (remainder filled in from reference TRBV15 and TRBJ2-3): DAMVIQNPRYQVTQFGKPVTLSCSQTLNHNVMYWYQQKSSQAPKLLFHYYDKDFNNEADTPDNFQSRRPNTSFCFLDIRSPGLGDTAMYLCATSRVDYTDTQYFGPGTRLTVL.

This clonotype was seen a few times. V and J are TRBV19 and TRBJ1-1; tentatively, D is TRBD1 (6 bases). The CDR3 contains 15 residues. Looked up from germline, CDR1 is LNHDA and CDR2 is SQIVND (reference sequence). The V gene lost 7 bases and the J gene lost 2 bases, with 17 bases spanning the gap. The CDR3 sequence is CASTLTGGANTEAFF. DNA for the CDR3: TGTGCCAGTACCCTGACAGGCGGGGCAAACACTGAAGCTTTCTTT.

The table lists this clonotype with many counts. This CDR3 is CSARDWRDEETQYF. As DNA, the CDR3 is TGCAGTGCTAGAGATTGGAGGGATGAAGAGACCCAGTACTTC. This chain connects TRBV20-1 to TRBJ2-5; D is possibly TRBD2 (6 bases). Germline lookup yields CDR1 DFQATT and CDR2 SNEGSKA (reference sequence). Trimming left V 0 bases short and J 3 bases short, with 11 bases between. CDR3 length equals 14 residues.

This clonotype has ten or more counts. The chain couples TRBV20-1 to TRBJ2-5; D is uncertain. The CDR3 has 15 amino acids. V dropped 3 bases and J dropped 2 bases, with 16 bases sitting between them. Germline V gene sequence: CDR1 DFQATT, CDR2 SNEGSKA (reference sequence). The CDR3 is CSASPLEMVQETQYF. CDR3 in DNA: TGCAGTGCTAGTCCGTTGGAAATGGTGCAAGAGACCCAGTACTTC.

Many counts were recorded for this clonotype. The chain joins TRBV20-1 to TRBJ2-7, with 9 nucleotides matching TRBD2. The germline gives CDR1 DFQATT, CDR2 SNEGSKA (reference sequence). This CDR3 has 13 amino acids. J was trimmed by 2 bases and V by 8 bases; bases with no gene match: 7. CDR3 sequence (DNA): TGCAGTCCAACTAAGCGGGGGGCCTACGAGCAGTACTTC. Protein product: CSPTKRGAYEQYF.

Written as DNA, the CDR3 is TGTGCCACCCTCACGGGGCTAGCGTCCCCCGGGGAGCTGTTTTTT. It is translated as CATLTGLASPGELFF. The chain employs TRBV6-1 and TRBJ2-2, with a tentative D call TRBD2 (6 bases). The germline V and J ends were trimmed by 10 bases and 6 bases, with 21 bases remaining between them. Germline CDR1 is MNHNS and CDR2 is SASEGT. The CDR3 length is 15 residues.

Many counts were recorded for this clonotype. The V call is TRBV5-1, the J call TRBJ2-5, with 13 bases that match TRBD2. V was pared by 0 bases and J by 4 bases, with 6 bases of the junction left unmatched. Germline V CDR1 and CDR2: SGHRS, YFSETQ. The CDR3 sequence is 17 residues long. CDR3 DNA sequence: TGCGCCAGCAGCTTGGCCCCACTAGCGGGGGGGCTAGAGACCCAGTACTTC. Protein: CASSLAPLAGGLETQYF.

This clonotype was seen only a few times. This chain uses TRBV18 with TRBJ1-5; no definite D call. Trimming removed 1 base at V and 5 bases at J, with 3 bases between. Germline V lookup: CDR1 KGHSH, CDR2 LQKENI. The CDR3 extends over 12 amino acids. In DNA, the CDR3 is TGTGCCAGCTCACCACGGGATCAGCCCCAGCATTTT. Protein product: CASSPRDQPQHF.

Ten or more counts support this clonotype. V gene TRBV15 combines with J gene TRBJ2-1; 10 bases match TRBD2. This CDR3 is built from 14 residues. V shed 6 bases and J 2 bases; nucleotides not matched to a gene: 1. Germline V gene sequence: CDR1 LNHNV, CDR2 YYDKDF (reference sequence). This CDR3 reads CATRLAGPYNEQFF. The CDR3 bases are TGTGCCACCAGACTAGCGGGACCCTACAATGAGCAGTTCTTC.

This clonotype has just a few counts. This rearrangement joins TRBV7-9 to TRBJ1-2; D gene unclear. CDR3 length: 13 residues. Germline CDR1 SEHNR, CDR2 FQNEAQ (reference sequence). Trimming cost V 5 bases and J 1 base, with 8 bases left between them. The CDR3 is CASSQQSNYGYTF. CDR3 in DNA: TGTGCCAGCAGCCAGCAGAGTAACTATGGCTACACCTTC.

The CDR3 nucleotides read TGTGCCAGCAGCCGTACTGGGACTAGCGGGAGATACGAGCAGTACTTC. It specifies CASSRTGTSGRYEQYF. V and J are TRBV7-9 and TRBJ2-7; 14 positions agree with TRBD2. After removal of 5 bases from V and 4 bases from J, the junction contained 7 bases not matched to a gene. The germline V gene encodes CDR1 SEHNR and CDR2 FQNEAQ (reference sequence). The CDR3 consists of 16 residues.

This clonotype occurred many times. This chain joins TRBV5-1 and TRBJ2-1; 10 positions agree with TRBD2. V shed 0 bases and J 4 bases; nucleotides not matched to a gene: 7. The CDR3 is made up of 17 amino acids. Germline loops: CDR1 SGHRS, CDR2 YFSETQ. The CDR3: CASSLGGTSATYNEQFF. The CDR3, as DNA: TGCGCCAGCAGCTTGGGGGGGACTAGCGCCACTTACAATGAGCAGTTCTTC.

This chain links TRBV19 with TRBJ1-1, with D possibly being TRBD1 (6 bases). CDR3 length: 13 residues. CDR1 and CDR2 (germline): LNHDA, SQIVND (reference sequence). V was pared by 8 bases and J by 3 bases, with 13 bases between. In DNA, the CDR3 is TGTGCCAGTTCCAAAAGGGGGTACACTGAAGCTTTCTTT. Its protein is CASSKRGYTEAFF. The full variable domain, completed using reference TRBV19 and TRBJ1-1, is DGGITQSPKYLFRKEGQNVTLSCEQNLNHDAMYWYRQDPGQGLRLIYYSQIVNDFQKGDIAEGYSVSREKKESFPLTVTSAQKNPTAFYLCASSKRGYTEAFFGQGTRLTVV.